Included here is one TCR beta chain sequence, with context. Its antigen is undetermined. These data belong to a study of OX40 agonist ivuxolimab in advanced cancers. In the study overall: Ivuxolimab, an agonist antibody against OX40 (CD134), was given to patients. Partial responses were observed in three patients, of whom one had hepatocellular carcinoma and two had cutaneous melanoma.

Profiling relied on immunoSEQ multiplex PCR, and the TCRdb table lists in-frame clones only, not all of them. The sample records 63,000 or so clones, roughly nine tenths being singletons. Study results and limitations: Expanded peripheral T cells had an undetermined antigen specificity.

Trimming pared 4 bases from V and 3 bases from J, leaving 21 bases between. Per germline, CDR1 SEHNR and CDR2 FQNEAQ (reference sequence). This CDR3 spans 18 amino acids. This receptor was obtained from an adult with an advanced solid tumor such as melanoma, head and neck, liver or kidney cancer. Sequenced here: CD4+ or CD8+ T cells sorted from blood, sampled in a trial of the OX40 agonist ivuxolimab. The gene calls are TRBV7-9 and TRBJ2-2; D is uncertain. The CDR3: CASSSTSHRSWDTGELFF. The DNA of the CDR3 is TGTGCCAGCAGCTCCACCAGTCACAGAAGTTGGGACACCGGGGAGCTGTTTTTT.